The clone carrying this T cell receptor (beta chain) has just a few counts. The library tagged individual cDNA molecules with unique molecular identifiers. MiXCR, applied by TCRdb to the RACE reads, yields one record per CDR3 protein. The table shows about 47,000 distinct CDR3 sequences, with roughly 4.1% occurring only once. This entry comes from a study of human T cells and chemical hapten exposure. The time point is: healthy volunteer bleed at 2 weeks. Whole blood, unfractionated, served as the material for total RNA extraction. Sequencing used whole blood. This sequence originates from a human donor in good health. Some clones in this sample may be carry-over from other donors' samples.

CDR3 region: CASSLGEGLGNQPQHF. The CDR3 DNA follows: TGTGCCAGCAGCTTAGGAGAGGGTTTGGGCAATCAGCCCCAGCATTTT. The chain uses TRBV7-2 and TRBJ1-5; D is unclear. V dropped 1 base and J dropped 2 bases, with 12 bases sitting between them. Germline CDR1 SGHTA, CDR2 FQGNSA. The CDR3 loop spans 16 amino acids.